The clone carrying this T cell receptor beta chain was recorded a few times. The antigen is unknown. The data derive from a study of cytotoxic CD8 clonotypes in ibrutinib-treated CLL. Notes on the study in general: Higher circulating CD8+ T-cell counts strongly accompanied higher baseline clonality, above age-matched healthy donors.

Some clones are missing from TCRdb's copy, which holds only in-frame ones; the method was immunoSEQ multiplex PCR. Among approximately 45,000 clones, approximately 70% were seen once, and the ten largest hold 13%. The CDR3 spans 15 residues. Germline assignment: CDR1 SGHTA and CDR2 FQGNSA. Deletions cut 6 bases from V and 5 bases from J, with 18 bases between. The material sequenced was PBMCs, taken after 12 months of ibrutinib treatment. This sequence was found in a human donor with chronic lymphocytic leukemia. V usage is TRBV7-2 and J usage is TRBJ2-3; D might be TRBD2 (7 bases). The CDR3 bases are TGTGCCAGCAGTCCTGCGGGGGCAAAACTAGATACGCAGTATTTT. Protein: CASSPAGAKLDTQYF. The full variable domain, with the rest looked up from reference TRBV7-2 and TRBJ2-3, is GAGVSQSPSNKVTEKGKDVELRCDPISGHTALYWYRQSLGQGLEFLIYFQGNSAPDKSGLPSDRFSAERTGGSVSTLTIQRTQQEDSAVYLCASSPAGAKLDTQYFGPGTRLTVL.